This TCR beta chain was recovered during a study of OX40 agonist ivuxolimab in advanced cancers. TCRdb's table, derived via immunoSEQ multiplex PCR, lists solely in-frame clones and lacks some. The sample lists 50,000 to 70,000 clones, roughly 84% occurring once. The germline V gene has CDR1 SGHTA and CDR2 FQGNSA. The V and J ends lost 5 bases and 7 bases, in that order; junction bases with no gene match: 10. The CDR3 runs 17 residues. This specimen consisted of CD4+ or CD8+ T cells sorted from blood, obtained in a trial of the OX40 agonist ivuxolimab. V and J are TRBV7-2 and TRBJ2-2, with 13 bases identical to TRBD2. This TCR came from an adult with an advanced solid tumor such as melanoma, head and neck, liver or kidney cancer. The CDR3 sequence: CASSRQRLAGGGGELFF. In nucleotides, the CDR3 is TGTGCCAGCAGCCGACAAAGACTAGCGGGAGGAGGCGGGGAGCTGTTTTTT. Full variable domain (missing parts from reference TRBV7-2 and TRBJ2-2): GAGVSQSPSNKVTEKGKDVELRCDPISGHTALYWYRQSLGQGLEFLIYFQGNSAPDKSGLPSDRFSAERTGGSVSTLTIQRTQQEDSAVYLCASSRQRLAGGGGELFFGEGSRLTVL.